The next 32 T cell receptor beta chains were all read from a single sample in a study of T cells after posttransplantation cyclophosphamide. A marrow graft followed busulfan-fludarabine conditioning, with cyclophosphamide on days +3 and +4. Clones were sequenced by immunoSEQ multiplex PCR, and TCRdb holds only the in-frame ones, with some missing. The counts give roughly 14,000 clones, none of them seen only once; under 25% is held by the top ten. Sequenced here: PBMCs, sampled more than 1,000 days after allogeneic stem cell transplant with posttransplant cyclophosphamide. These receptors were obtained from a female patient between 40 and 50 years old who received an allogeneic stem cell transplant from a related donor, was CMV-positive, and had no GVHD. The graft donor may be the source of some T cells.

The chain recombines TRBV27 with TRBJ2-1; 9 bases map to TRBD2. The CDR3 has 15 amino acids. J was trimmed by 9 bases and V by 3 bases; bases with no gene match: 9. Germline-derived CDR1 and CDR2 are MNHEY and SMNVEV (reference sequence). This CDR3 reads CASSFSGLAYGEQFF. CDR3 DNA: TGTGCCAGCAGTTTCTCGGGACTAGCTTACGGTGAGCAGTTCTTC.

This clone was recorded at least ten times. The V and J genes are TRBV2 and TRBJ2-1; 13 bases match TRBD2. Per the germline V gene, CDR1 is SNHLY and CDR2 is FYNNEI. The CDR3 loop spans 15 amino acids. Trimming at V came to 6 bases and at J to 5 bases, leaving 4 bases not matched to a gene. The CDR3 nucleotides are TGTGCCAGCAGCGAACTAGCGGGGGGGCACAATGAGCAGTTCTTC. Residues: CASSELAGGHNEQFF.

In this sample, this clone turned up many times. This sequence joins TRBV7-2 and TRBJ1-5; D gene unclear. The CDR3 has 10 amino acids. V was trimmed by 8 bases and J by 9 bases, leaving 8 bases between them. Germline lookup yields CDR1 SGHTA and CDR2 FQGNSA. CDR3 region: CASPLAPQHF. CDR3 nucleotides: TGTGCCAGCCCCCTGGCGCCCCAGCATTTT.

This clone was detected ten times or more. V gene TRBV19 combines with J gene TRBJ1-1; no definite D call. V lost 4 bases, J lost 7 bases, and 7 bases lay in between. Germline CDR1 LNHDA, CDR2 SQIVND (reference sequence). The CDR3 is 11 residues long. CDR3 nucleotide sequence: TGTGCCAGTAGTACTCGGGTTGAAGCTTTCTTT. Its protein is CASSTRVEAFF. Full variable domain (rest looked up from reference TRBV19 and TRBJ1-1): DGGITQSPKYLFRKEGQNVTLSCEQNLNHDAMYWYRQDPGQGLRLIYYSQIVNDFQKGDIAEGYSVSREKKESFPLTVTSAQKNPTAFYLCASSTRVEAFFGQGTRLTVV.

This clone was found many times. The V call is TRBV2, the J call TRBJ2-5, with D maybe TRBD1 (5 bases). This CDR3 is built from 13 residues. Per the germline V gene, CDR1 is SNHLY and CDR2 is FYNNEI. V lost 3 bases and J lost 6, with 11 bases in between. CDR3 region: CASSDLGRQTQYF. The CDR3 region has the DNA TGTGCCAGCAGTGACCTGGGGCGGCAGACCCAGTACTTC.

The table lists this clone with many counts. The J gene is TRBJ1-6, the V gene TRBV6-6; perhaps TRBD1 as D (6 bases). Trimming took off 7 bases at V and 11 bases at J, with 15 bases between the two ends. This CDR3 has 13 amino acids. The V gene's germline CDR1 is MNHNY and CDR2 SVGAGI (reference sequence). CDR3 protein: CASTTDRITPLHF. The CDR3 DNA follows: TGTGCCAGCACTACCGACAGGATAACACCCCTCCACTTT.

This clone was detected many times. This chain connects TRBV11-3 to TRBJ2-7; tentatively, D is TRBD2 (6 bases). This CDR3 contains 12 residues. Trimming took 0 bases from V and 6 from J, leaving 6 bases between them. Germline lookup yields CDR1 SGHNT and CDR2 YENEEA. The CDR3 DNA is TGTGCCAGCAGCTTAGAGGGAGGCGAGCAGTACTTC. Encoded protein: CASSLEGGEQYF.

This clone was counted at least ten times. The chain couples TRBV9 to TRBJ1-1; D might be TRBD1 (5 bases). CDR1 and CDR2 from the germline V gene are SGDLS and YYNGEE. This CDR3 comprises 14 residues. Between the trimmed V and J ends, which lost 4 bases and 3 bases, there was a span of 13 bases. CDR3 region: CASSPGGVYTEAFF. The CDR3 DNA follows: TGTGCCAGCAGCCCCGGGGGGGTTTACACTGAAGCTTTCTTT.

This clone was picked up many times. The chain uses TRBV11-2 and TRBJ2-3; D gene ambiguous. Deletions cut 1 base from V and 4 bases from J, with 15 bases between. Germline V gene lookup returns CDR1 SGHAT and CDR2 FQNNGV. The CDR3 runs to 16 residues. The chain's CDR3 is CASSLAHRKIPDTQYF. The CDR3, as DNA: TGTGCCAGCAGCTTAGCTCATAGAAAGATCCCAGATACGCAGTATTTT.

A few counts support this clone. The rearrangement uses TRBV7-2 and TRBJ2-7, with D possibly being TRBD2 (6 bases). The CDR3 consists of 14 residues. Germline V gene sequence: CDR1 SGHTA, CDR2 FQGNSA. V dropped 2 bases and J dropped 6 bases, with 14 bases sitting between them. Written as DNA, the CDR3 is TGTGCCAGCAGCTTATTTAGCGGATCGTCCGAGCAGTACTTC. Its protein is CASSLFSGSSEQYF.

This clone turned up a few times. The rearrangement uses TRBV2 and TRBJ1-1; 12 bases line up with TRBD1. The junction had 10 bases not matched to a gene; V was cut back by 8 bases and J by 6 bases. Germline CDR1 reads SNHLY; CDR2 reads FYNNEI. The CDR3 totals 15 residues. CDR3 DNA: TGTGCCAGCTTGGGACAGGGGGCGCTGGGGCCTGAAGCTTTCTTT. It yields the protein CASLGQGALGPEAFF.

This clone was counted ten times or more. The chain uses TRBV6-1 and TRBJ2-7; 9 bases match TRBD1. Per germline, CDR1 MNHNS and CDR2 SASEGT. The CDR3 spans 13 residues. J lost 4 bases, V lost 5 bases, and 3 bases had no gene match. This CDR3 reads CASSSGQGYEQYF. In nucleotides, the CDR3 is TGTGCCAGCAGTTCGGGACAGGGTTACGAGCAGTACTTC.

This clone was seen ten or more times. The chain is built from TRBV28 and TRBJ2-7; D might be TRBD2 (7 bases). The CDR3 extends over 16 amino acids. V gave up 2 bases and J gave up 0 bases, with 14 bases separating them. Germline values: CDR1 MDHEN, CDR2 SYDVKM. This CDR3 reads CASSLGGAGYSYEQYF. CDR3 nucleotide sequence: TGTGCCAGCAGTTTAGGGGGGGCAGGCTACTCCTACGAGCAGTACTTC.

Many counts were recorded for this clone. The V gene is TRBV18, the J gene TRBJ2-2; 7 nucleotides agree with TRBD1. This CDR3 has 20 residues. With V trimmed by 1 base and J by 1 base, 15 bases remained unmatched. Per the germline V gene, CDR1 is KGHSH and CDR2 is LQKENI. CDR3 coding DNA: TGTGCCAGCTCACCACGCCTAAGTGACCCCGACAGGGAGAACACCGGGGAGCTGTTTTTT. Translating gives CASSPRLSDPDRENTGELFF.

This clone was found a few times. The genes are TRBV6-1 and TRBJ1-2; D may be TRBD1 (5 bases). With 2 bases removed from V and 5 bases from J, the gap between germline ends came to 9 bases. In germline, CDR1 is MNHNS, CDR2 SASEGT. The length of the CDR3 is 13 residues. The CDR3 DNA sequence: TGTGCCAGCAGTGAAAACAGGTCGTATGGCTACACCTTC. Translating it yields CASSENRSYGYTF.

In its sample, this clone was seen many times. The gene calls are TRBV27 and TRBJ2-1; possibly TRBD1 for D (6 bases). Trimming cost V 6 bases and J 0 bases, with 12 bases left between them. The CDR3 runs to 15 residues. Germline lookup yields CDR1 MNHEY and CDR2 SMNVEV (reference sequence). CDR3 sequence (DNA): TGTGCCAGCAGCCCCACAGGGAGCTCCTACAATGAGCAGTTCTTC. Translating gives CASSPTGSSYNEQFF.

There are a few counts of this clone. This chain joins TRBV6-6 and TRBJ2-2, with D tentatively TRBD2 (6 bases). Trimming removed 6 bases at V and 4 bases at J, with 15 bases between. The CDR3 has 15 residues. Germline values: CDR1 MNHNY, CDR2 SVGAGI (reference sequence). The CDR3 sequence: CASRGGGGITGELFF. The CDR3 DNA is TGTGCCAGCAGGGGGGGTGGGGGAATCACCGGGGAGCTGTTTTTT.

CDR3 residues: CASSPRTGFGLYEQYF. The DNA of the CDR3 is TGTGCCAGCAGCCCCCGGACAGGGTTCGGTCTATACGAGCAGTACTTC. This chain uses TRBV9 with TRBJ2-5; 8 positions match TRBD1. Near its end, the DNA agrees better with TRBJ2-7, so the J call may be wrong. Germline CDR1 reads SGDLS; CDR2 reads YYNGEE. CDR3 length equals 16 residues.

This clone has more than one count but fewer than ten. The CDR3 region is CASSFSWGVREETQYF. The DNA for the CDR3 is TGTGCCAGCAGTTTCAGCTGGGGGGTACGGGAAGAGACCCAGTACTTC. The rearrangement links TRBV28 to TRBJ2-5, with a weak D call TRBD2 (6 bases). This CDR3 has 16 amino acids. Germline V gene sequence: CDR1 MDHEN, CDR2 SYDVKM. The ends were cut back, 3 bases at V and 3 bases at J, with 17 bases in the middle.

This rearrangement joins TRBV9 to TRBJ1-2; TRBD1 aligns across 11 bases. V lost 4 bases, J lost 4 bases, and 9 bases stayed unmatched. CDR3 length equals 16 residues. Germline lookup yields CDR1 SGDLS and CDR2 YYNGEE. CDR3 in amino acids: CASSPSRGTGGYGYTF. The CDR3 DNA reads TGTGCCAGCAGCCCCAGTAGAGGGACAGGGGGCTATGGCTACACCTTC.

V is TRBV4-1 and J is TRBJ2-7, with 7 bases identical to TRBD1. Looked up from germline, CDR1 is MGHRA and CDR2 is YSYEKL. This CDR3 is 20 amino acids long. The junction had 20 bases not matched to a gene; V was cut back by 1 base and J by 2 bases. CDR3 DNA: TGCGCCAGCAGCCAAGTCGGTCGGCCCTGGGGGAAGACAGGGACCTACGAGCAGTACTTC. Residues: CASSQVGRPWGKTGTYEQYF.

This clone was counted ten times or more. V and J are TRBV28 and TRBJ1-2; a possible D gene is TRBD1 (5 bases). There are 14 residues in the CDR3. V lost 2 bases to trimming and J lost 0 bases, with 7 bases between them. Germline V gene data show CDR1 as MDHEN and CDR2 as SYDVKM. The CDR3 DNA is TGTGCCAGCAGTTTAGGGGCCCCTAACTATGGCTACACCTTC. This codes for CASSLGAPNYGYTF.

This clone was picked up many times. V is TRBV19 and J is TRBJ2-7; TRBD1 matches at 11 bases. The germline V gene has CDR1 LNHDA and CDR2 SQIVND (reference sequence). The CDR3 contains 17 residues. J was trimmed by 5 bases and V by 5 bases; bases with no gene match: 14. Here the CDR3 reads CASSFTDRDRGTDEQYF. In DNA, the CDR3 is TGTGCCAGTAGTTTCACAGACCGGGACAGGGGGACGGACGAGCAGTACTTC.

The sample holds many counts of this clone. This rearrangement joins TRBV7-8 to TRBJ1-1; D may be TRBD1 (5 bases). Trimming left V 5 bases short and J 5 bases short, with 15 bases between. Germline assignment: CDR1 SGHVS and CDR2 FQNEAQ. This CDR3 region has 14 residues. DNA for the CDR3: TGTGCCAGCAGCCGGGGGGGGACGGGAACTGAAGCTTTCTTT. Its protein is CASSRGGTGTEAFF. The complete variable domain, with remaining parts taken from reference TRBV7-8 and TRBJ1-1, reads GAGVSQSPRYKVAKRGQDVALRCDPISGHVSLFWYQQALGQGPEFLTYFQNEAQLDKSGLPSDRFFAERPEGSVSTLKIQRTQQEDSAVYLCASSRGGTGTEAFFGQGTRLTVV.

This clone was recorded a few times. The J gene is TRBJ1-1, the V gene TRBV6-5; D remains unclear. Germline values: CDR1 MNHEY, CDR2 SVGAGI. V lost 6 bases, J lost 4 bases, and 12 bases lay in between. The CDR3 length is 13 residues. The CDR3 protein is CASRGRGTTEAFF. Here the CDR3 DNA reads TGTGCCAGCAGGGGCCGGGGTACCACTGAAGCTTTCTTT.

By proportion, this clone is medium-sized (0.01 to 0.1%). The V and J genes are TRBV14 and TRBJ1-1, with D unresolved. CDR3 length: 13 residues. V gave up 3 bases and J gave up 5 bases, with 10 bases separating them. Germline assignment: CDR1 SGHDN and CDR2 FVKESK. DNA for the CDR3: TGTGCCAGCAGCCAGCAGGCGAATACTGAAGCTTTCTTT. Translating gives CASSQQANTEAFF.

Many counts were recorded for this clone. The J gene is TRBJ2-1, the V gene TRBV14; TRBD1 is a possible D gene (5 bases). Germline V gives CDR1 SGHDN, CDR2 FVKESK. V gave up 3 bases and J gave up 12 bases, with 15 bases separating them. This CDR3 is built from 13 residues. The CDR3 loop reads CASSHPDTWGQFF. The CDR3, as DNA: TGTGCCAGCAGCCACCCGGACACCTGGGGGCAGTTCTTC.

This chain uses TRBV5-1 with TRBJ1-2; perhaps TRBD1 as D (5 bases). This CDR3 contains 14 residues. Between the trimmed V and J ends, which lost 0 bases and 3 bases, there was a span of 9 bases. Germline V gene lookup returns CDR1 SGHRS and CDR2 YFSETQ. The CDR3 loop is CASSLAGGDYGYTF. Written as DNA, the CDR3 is TGCGCCAGCAGCTTGGCCGGGGGGGACTATGGCTACACCTTC. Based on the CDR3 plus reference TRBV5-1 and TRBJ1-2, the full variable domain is KAGVTQTPRYLIKTRGQQVTLSCSPISGHRSVSWYQQTPGQGLQFLFEYFSETQRNKGNFPGRFSGRQFSNSRSEMNVSTLELGDSALYLCASSLAGGDYGYTFGSGTRLTVV.

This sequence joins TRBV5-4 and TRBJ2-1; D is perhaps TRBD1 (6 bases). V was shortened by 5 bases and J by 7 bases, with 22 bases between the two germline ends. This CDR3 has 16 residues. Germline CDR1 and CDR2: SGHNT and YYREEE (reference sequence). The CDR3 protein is CASRDRRFPTRNEQFF. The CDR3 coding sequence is TGTGCCAGCAGGGACAGACGCTTCCCAACTCGGAATGAGCAGTTCTTC. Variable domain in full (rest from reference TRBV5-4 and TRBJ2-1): ETGVTQSPTHLIKTRGQQVTLRCSSQSGHNTVSWYQQALGQGPQFIFQYYREEENGRGNFPPRFSGLQFPNYSSELNVNALELDDSALYLCASRDRRFPTRNEQFFGPGTRLTVL.

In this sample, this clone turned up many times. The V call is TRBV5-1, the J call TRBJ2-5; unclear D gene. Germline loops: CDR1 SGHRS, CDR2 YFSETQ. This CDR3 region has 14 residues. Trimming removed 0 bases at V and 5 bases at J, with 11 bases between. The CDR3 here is CASSLAQPQETQYF. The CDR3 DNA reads TGCGCCAGCAGCTTGGCCCAACCACAGGAGACCCAGTACTTC.

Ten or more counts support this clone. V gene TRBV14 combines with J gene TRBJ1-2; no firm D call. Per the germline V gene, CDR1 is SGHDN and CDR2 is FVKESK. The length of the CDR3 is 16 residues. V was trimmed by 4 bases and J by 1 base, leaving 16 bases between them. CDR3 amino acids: CASSRTPGNFNYGYTF. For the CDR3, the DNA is TGTGCCAGCAGCCGGACCCCGGGAAATTTTAACTATGGCTACACCTTC.

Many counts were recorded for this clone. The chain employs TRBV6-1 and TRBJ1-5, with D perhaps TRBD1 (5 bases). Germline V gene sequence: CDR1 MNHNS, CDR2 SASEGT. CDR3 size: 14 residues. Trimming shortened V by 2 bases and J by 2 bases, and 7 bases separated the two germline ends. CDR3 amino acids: CASSERGGNQPQHF. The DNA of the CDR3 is TGTGCCAGCAGTGAAAGGGGCGGCAATCAGCCCCAGCATTTT.